Given below is one T cell receptor (beta chain) in context. Its antigen is not known. Germline V CDR1 and CDR2: MGHRA, YSYEKL. This CDR3 is built from 14 residues. Tagging with unique molecular identifiers was a feature of the TCR beta cDNA libraries. TCRdb reprocessed the PCR reads with MiXCR, giving one entry per CDR3 protein. This sample has about 820,000 distinct CDR3 sequences, with under 70% found just once. The data were taken from a study of post-analysis software for immune sequencing data. Study context: Multiple sclerosis in the patients followed relapsing-remitting, secondary progressive and progressive-relapsing courses.

Findings of the study overall: Four or five TRBV segments were more frequent in patients than controls; TRBV5-6, TRBV5-1 and TRBV20-1 belonged to this group. The study found significantly lower normalized Chao1 diversity in multiple sclerosis patients than in controls.

Sequences were obtained from blood. V usage is TRBV4-1 and J usage is TRBJ2-4; possibly TRBD1 for D (6 bases). The DNA end is a closer match to TRBJ2-7, so the J assignment may be wrong. This TCR was recovered from a girl aged 10 to 17 with multiple sclerosis. CDR3 DNA sequence: TGCGCCAGCAGCCAAACAGGGAGCTCCTACGAGCAGTACTTC. Translated: CASSQTGSSYEQYF.